The subject of this entry is one T cell receptor beta chain. Antigen unknown. This CDR3 has 16 amino acids. V was clipped by 8 bases and J by 10 bases; unmatched bases: 17. From germline, CDR1 is WNHNN and CDR2 SYGVQD (reference sequence). This entry is derived from a study of cytomegalovirus exposure and HLA in healthy donors. General observations from the study: In a later analysis, several top co-occurrence clusters appeared linked to parvovirus B19, influenza, CMV and Epstein-Barr virus. A later analysis linked a missense DCLRE1C variant to TCR beta V- and J-gene trimming. Many donors shared some public TCRs, even though most TCR sequences were rare. With high specificity and sensitivity, the classifier reportedly diagnosed cytomegalovirus status.

Primers: 60 Vbeta forward and 13 Jbeta reverse. Data came from immunoSEQ multiplex PCR; TCRdb stores just in-frame clones and leaves some out. The sample records some 54,000 clones, around 66% being singletons. The rearrangement links TRBV10-1 to TRBJ2-5, with 12 bases lining up with TRBD1. Sequences were obtained from PBMCs. This clonotype originated in a man younger than 35 in good health and CMV-seronegative. CDR3 loop: CASRDRGHNLPIDQYF. The CDR3 region has the DNA TGCGCCAGCCGGGACAGGGGGCACAACCTCCCTATTGACCAGTACTTC.